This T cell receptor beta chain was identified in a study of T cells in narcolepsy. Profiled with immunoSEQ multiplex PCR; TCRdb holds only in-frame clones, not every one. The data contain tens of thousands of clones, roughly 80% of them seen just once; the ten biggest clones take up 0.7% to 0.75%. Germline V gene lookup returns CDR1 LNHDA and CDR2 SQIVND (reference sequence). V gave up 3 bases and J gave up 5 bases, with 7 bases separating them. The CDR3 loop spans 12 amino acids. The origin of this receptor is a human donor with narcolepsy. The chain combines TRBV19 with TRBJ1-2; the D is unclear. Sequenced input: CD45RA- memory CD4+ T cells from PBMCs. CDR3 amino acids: CASSMPVYGYTF. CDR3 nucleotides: TGTGCCAGTAGTATGCCTGTATATGGCTACACCTTC.